This note documents a single TCR delta chain sequence. A far more abundant clone sits one base away, making this likely a read error. This sample includes further DNA sequences coding for the same CDR3. This record belongs to a study of γδ T cells in repeated Plasmodium falciparum infection. Study-wide context: Samples were taken at baseline, before some infections, and 21 days after each.

Gammadelta T cells were flow-sorted from PBMC into Vgamma9/Vdelta2+ and Vdelta2-negative populations for bulk analysis. TCRdb re-called the multiplex PCR reads with CATT. The sample records 70,000 to 95,000 delta-chain clones, over 1.1% being singletons. In germline, CDR1 is TSWWSYY, CDR2 QGS. This CDR3 region has 21 residues. The genes are TRDV1 and TRDJ1, with a weak D call TRDD2 (6 bases). Because TCRdb records no J gene, it was assigned here through a match of the DNA to germline. The TCR originated in a pool of human donors (malaria-infected and uninfected, not separated). Sequencing was carried out using gamma-delta T cells from blood. CDR3 sequence reads: CALGEPVLPGSIPPYTDKLIF. CDR3 DNA: TGTGCCCTTGGGGAACCTGTCCTACCGGGGTCCATACCCCCGTACACCGATAAACTCATCTTT.